A single sample is the source of the 8 T cell receptor beta chains below, sequenced in a study of cytomegalovirus exposure and HLA in healthy donors. The PCR had 60 Vbeta and 13 Jbeta primers. Clones were sequenced by immunoSEQ multiplex PCR, and TCRdb holds only the in-frame ones, with some missing. In the table there are 95,000 to 150,000 clones, 65% to 90% of which are singletons. Sequenced sample: PBMCs. The receptors shown here come from a man aged 25-40 years in good health and CMV-seronegative.

The CDR3 region has the DNA TGTGCCAGCAGGGGAACAGGGGTTGAAAAACTGTTTTTT. It translates to CASRGTGVEKLFF. This rearrangement joins TRBV2 to TRBJ1-4, with 7 bases identical to TRBD1. The CDR3 runs 13 residues. V shed 6 bases and J 7 bases; nucleotides not matched to a gene: 5. CDR1 and CDR2 from the germline V gene are SNHLY and FYNNEI.

CDR3 bases: TGTGCCAGTAGTTCCCGAGGACAGGGCTATAATTCACCCCTCCACTTT. Translating it yields CASSSRGQGYNSPLHF. The gene calls are TRBV19 and TRBJ1-6, with TRBD1 identical over 8 bases. Germline V gene lookup returns CDR1 LNHDA and CDR2 SQIVND (reference sequence). V lost 5 bases to trimming and J lost 3 bases; unmatched junction nucleotides: 6. The CDR3 length is 16 residues.

The rearrangement uses TRBV7-2 and TRBJ1-1, with TRBD1 matching over 7 bases. In germline, CDR1 is SGHTA, CDR2 FQGNSA. After removal of 4 bases from V and 6 bases from J, the junction contained 8 bases not matched to a gene. This CDR3 spans 14 amino acids. As DNA, the CDR3 is TGTGCCAGCAGCTCTCGACAGGGTTTCGCTGAAGCTTTCTTT. It specifies CASSSRQGFAEAFF. The full variable domain, rest sourced from reference TRBV7-2 and TRBJ1-1, is GAGVSQSPSNKVTEKGKDVELRCDPISGHTALYWYRQSLGQGLEFLIYFQGNSAPDKSGLPSDRFSAERTGGSVSTLTIQRTQQEDSAVYLCASSSRQGFAEAFFGQGTRLTVV.

The V and J genes are TRBV5-5 and TRBJ2-5, with D maybe TRBD1 (5 bases). The CDR3 has 17 residues. The germline V gene encodes CDR1 SGHKS and CDR2 YYEKEE (reference sequence). V was pared by 2 bases and J by 1 base, with 18 bases between. The CDR3 sequence: CASSFLALQGAQETQYF. In DNA form, the CDR3 reads TGTGCCAGCAGCTTTTTGGCTCTCCAAGGGGCCCAAGAGACCCAGTACTTC.

V and J are TRBV5-6 and TRBJ2-1; 9 bases are shared with TRBD2. After removal of 0 bases from V and 8 bases from J, the junction contained 9 bases not matched to a gene. CDR1 is SGHDT, CDR2 YYEEEE, per germline. This CDR3 contains 16 residues. DNA of the CDR3: TGTGCCAGCAGCTTGGCCCTTAGCGGGGGTTTGCATGAGCAGTTCTTC. Protein product: CASSLALSGGLHEQFF.

The rearrangement links TRBV5-1 to TRBJ2-7; unclear D gene. The CDR3 contains 14 residues. The ends were cut back, 0 bases at V and 6 bases at J, with 13 bases in the middle. Germline V gene lookup returns CDR1 SGHRS and CDR2 YFSETQ. CDR3 coding DNA: TGCGCCAGCAGCTTGGGGGCAGGTACCTCCGAGCAGTACTTC. Its translation: CASSLGAGTSEQYF.

This chain joins TRBV7-9 and TRBJ2-7, with TRBD1 matching 7 bases. The germline V gene has CDR1 SEHNR and CDR2 FQNEAQ (reference sequence). The CDR3 has 15 amino acids. Unmatched junction bases numbered 7, after V lost 3 bases and J lost 2 bases. Here the CDR3 reads CASSFRGGDAYEQYF. The CDR3 bases are TGTGCCAGCAGCTTTAGAGGGGGCGACGCCTACGAGCAGTACTTC.

V gene TRBV5-4 combines with J gene TRBJ2-1, with D perhaps TRBD2 (5 bases). The germline V gene encodes CDR1 SGHNT and CDR2 YYREEE (reference sequence). The V end was cut by 0 bases, the J end by 7 bases, with 14 bases between. The CDR3 sequence is 15 residues long. The CDR3 DNA follows: TGTGCCAGCAGCTTGGGGAGTTCCCCGGGGAATGAGCAGTTCTTC. Its protein product is CASSLGSSPGNEQFF.